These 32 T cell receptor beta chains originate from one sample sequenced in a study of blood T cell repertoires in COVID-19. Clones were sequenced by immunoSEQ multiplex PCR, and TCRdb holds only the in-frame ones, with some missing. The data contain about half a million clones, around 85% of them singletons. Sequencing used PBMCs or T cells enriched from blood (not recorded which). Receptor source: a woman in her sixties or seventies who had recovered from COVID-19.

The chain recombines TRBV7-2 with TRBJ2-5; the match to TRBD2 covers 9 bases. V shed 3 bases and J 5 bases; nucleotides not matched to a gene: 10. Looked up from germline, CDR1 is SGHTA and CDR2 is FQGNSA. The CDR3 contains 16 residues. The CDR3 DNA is TGTGCCAGCAGCTTTGTTCGTAGCGGGGGAAAGGAGACCCAGTACTTC. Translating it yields CASSFVRSGGKETQYF.

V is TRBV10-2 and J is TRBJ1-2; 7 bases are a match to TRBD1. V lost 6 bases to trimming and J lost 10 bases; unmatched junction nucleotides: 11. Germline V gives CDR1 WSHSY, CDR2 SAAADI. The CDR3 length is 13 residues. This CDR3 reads CASREPGGWYYTF. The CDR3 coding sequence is TGCGCCAGCAGAGAACCAGGGGGGTGGTACTACACCTTC.

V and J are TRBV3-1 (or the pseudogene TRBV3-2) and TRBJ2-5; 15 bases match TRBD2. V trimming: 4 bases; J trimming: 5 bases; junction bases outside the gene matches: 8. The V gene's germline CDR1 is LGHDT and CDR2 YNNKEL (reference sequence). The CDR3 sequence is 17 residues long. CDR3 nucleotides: TGTGCCAGCAGCCGGAGGAAGGGACTAGCGGGAGGTGAGACCCAGTACTTC. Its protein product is CASSRRKGLAGGETQYF.

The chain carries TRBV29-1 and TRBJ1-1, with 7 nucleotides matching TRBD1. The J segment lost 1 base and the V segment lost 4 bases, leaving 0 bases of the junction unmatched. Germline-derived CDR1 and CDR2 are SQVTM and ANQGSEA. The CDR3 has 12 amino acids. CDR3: CSVGDRNTEAFF. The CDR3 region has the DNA TGCAGCGTTGGGGACAGGAACACTGAAGCTTTCTTT.

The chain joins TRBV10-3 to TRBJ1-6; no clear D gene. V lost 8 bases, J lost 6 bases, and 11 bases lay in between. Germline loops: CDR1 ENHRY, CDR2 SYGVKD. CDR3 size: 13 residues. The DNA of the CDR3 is TGTGCCATCTCTCGACTCGGTAATTCACCCCTCCACTTT. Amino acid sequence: CAISRLGNSPLHF.

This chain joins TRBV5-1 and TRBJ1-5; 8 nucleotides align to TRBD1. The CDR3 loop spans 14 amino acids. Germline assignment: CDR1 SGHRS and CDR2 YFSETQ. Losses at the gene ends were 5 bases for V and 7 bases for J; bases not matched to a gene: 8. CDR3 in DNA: TGCGCCAGCAGGCGACCAGGGGGCGAACAGCCCCAGCATTTT. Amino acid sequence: CASRRPGGEQPQHF.

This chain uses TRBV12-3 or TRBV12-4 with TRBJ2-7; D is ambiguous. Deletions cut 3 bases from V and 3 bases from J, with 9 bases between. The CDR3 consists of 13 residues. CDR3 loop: CASSFSPRYEQYF. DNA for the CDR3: TGTGCCAGCAGTTTTTCCCCCCGCTACGAGCAGTACTTC.

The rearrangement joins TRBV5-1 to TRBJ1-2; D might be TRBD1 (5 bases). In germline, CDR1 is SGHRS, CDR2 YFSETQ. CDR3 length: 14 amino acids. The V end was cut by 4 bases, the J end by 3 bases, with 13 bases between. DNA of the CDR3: TGCGCCAGCAGCCCCCAGGCGGGGGACTATGGCTACACCTTC. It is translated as CASSPQAGDYGYTF.

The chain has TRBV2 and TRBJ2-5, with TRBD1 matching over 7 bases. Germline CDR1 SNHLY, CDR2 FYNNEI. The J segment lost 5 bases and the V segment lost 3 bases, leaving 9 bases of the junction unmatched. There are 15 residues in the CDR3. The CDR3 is CASSESRGGTETQYF. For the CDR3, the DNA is TGTGCCAGCAGTGAGAGTAGAGGGGGCACGGAGACCCAGTACTTC. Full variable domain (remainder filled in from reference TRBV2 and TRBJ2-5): EPEVTQTPSHQVTQMGQEVILRCVPISNHLYFYWYRQILGQKVEFLVSFYNNEISEKSEIFDDQFSVERPDGSNFTLKIRSTKLEDSAMYFCASSESRGGTETQYFGPGTRLLVL.

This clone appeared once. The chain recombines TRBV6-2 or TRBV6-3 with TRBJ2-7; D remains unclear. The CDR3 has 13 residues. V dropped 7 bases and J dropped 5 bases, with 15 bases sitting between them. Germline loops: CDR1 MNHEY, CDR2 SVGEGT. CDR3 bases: TGTGCCAGCACCCCTTCTAACCCCCACGAGCAGTACTTC. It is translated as CASTPSNPHEQYF.

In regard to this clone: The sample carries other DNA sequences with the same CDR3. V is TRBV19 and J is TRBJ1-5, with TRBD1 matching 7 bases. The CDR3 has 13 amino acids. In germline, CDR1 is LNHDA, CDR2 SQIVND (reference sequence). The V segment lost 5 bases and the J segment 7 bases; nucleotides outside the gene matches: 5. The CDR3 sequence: CASSRQGNQPQHF. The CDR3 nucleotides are TGTGCCAGTAGTCGACAGGGAAACCAGCCCCAGCATTTT.

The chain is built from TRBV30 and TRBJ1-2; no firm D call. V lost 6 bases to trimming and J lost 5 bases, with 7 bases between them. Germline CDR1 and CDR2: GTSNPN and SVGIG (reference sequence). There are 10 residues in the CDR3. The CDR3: CACYRYGYTF. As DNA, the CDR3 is TGTGCCTGTTACAGATATGGCTACACCTTC.

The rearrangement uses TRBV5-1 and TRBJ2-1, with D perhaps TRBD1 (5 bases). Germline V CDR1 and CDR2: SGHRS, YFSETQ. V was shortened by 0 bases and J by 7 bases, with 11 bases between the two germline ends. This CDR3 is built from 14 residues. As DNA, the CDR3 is TGCGCCAGCAGCTTGGGAGACAGTTTAAATGAGCAGTTCTTC. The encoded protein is CASSLGDSLNEQFF.

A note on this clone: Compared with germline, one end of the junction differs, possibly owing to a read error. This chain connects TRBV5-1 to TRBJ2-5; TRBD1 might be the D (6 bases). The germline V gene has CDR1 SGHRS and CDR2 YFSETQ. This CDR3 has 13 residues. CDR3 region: CAGSLGQGETQYF. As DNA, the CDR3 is TGCGCCGGCAGCTTGGGGCAGGGGGAGACCCAGTACTTC.

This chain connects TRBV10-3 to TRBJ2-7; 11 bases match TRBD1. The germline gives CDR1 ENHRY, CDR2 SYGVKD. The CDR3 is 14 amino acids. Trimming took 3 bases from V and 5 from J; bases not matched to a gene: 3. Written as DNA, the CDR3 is TGTGCCATCAGTGAAGGACAGGGGGCGAACGAGCAGTACGTC. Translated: CAISEGQGANEQYV.

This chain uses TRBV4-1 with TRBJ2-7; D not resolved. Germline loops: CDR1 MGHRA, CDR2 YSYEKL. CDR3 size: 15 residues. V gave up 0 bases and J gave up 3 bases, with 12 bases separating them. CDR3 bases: TGCGCCAGCAGCCAAGACGTCTACCTACTCTACGAGCAGTACTTC. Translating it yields CASSQDVYLLYEQYF.

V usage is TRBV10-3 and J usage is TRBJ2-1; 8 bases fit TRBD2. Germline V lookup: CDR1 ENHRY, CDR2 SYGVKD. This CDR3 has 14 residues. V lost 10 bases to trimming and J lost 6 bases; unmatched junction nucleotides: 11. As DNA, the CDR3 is TGTGCCAACTCGCCGGGGGGGCTAGGCAATGAGCAGTTCTTC. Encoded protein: CANSPGGLGNEQFF.

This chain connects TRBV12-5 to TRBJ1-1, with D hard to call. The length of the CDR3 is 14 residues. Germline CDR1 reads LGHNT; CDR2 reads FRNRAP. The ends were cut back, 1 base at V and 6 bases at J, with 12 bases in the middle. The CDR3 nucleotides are TGTGCTAGTGGTTTGGCGGTGGTCGTATCTGAAGCTTTCTTT. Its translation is CASGLAVVVSEAFF.

The CDR3 loop is CASSVDRGVDTQYF. The CDR3 DNA sequence: TGTGCCAGCAGTGTGGACAGGGGGGTGGATACGCAGTATTTT. The rearrangement uses TRBV25-1 and TRBJ2-3; 10 bases match TRBD1. Germline trimming cut 4 bases from V and 6 bases from J; bases unmatched to any gene: 4. Germline V gene data show CDR1 as MGHDK and CDR2 as SYGVNS. The CDR3 is made up of 14 amino acids.

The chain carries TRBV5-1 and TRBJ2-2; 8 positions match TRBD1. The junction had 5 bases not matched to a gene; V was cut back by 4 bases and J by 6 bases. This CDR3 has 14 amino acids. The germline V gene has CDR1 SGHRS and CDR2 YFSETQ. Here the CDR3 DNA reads TGCGCCAGCAGCGAACAGGGGGGACCCGGGGAGCTGTTTTTT. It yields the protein CASSEQGGPGELFF.

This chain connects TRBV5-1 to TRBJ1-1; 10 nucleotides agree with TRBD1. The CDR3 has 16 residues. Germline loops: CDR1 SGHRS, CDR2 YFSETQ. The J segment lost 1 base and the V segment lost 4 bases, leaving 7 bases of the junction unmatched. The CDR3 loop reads CASSAGTGVGNTEAFF. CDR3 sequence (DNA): TGCGCCAGCAGCGCGGGGACAGGGGTGGGGAACACTGAAGCTTTCTTT.

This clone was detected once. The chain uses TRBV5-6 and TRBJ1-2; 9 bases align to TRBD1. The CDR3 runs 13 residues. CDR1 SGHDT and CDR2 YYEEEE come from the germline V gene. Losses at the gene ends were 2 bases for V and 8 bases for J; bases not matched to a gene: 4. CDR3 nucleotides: TGTGCCAGCAGCTTTGGGACAGGGTTCGGCTACACCTTC. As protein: CASSFGTGFGYTF.

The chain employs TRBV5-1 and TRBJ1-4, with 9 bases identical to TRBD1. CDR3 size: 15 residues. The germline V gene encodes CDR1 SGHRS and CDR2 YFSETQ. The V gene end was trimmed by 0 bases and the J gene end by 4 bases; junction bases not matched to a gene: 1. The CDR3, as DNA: TGCGCCAGCAGCTTGGGGACAGGGGATAATGAAAAACTGTTTTTT. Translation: CASSLGTGDNEKLFF.

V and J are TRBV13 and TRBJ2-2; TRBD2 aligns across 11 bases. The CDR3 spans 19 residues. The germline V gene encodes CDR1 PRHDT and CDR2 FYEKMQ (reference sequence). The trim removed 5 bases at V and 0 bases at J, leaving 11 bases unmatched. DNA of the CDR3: TGTGCCAGCAGCCCTAATCCACTAGCGGGGGTCCCGAACACCGGGGAGCTGTTTTTT. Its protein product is CASSPNPLAGVPNTGELFF.

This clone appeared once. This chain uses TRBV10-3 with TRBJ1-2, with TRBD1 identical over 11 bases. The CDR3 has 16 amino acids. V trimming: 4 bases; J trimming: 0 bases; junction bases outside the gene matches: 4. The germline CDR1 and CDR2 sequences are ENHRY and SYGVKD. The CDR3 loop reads CAISAKGQGANYGYTF. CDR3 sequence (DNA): TGTGCCATCAGTGCCAAGGGACAGGGGGCTAACTATGGCTACACCTTC.

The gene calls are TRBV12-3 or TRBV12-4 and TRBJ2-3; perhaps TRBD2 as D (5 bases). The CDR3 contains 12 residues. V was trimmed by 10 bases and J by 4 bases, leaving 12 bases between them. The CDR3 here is CATRGQADTQYF. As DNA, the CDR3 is TGTGCCACCCGGGGTCAGGCAGATACGCAGTATTTT.

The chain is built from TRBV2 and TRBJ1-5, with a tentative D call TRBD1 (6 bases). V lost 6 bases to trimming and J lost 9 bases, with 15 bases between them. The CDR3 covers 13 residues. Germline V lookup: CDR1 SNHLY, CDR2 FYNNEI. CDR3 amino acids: CASRSEGGGPQHF. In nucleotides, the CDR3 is TGTGCCAGCAGATCGGAAGGGGGGGGGCCCCAGCATTTT.

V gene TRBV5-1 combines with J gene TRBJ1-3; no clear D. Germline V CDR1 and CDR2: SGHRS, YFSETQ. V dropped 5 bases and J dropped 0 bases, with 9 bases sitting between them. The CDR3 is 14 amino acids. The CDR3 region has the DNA TGCGCCAGCAGTTCGTCAGACTCTGGAAACACCATATATTTT. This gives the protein CASSSSDSGNTIYF. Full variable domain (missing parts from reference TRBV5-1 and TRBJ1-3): KAGVTQTPRYLIKTRGQQVTLSCSPISGHRSVSWYQQTPGQGLQFLFEYFSETQRNKGNFPGRFSGRQFSNSRSEMNVSTLELGDSALYLCASSSSDSGNTIYFGEGSWLTVV.

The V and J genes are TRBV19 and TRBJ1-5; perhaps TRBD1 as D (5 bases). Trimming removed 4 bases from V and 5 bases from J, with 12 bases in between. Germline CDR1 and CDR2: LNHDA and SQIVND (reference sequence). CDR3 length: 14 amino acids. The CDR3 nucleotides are TGTGCCAGTAGTACAATGGGGGGTTATCAGCCCCAGCATTTT. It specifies CASSTMGGYQPQHF.

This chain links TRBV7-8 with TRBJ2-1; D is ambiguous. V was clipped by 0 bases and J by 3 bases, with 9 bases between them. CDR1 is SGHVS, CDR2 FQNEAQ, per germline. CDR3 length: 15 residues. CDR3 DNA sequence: TGTGCCAGCAGCTTAGCGGGTCCGGGCTACAATGAGCAGTTCTTC. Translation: CASSLAGPGYNEQFF.

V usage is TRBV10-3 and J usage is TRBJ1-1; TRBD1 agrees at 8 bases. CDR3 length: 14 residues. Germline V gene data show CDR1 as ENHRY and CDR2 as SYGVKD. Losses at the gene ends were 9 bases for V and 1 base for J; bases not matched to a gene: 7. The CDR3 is CAIGQGPTNTEAFF. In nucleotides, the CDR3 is TGTGCCATAGGACAGGGACCCACGAACACTGAAGCTTTCTTT.

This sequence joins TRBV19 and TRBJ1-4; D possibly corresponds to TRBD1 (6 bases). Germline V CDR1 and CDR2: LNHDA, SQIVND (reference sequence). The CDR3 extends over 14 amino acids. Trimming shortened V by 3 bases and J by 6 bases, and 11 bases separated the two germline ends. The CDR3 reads CASSIWGQDEKLFF. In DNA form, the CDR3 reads TGTGCCAGTAGTATCTGGGGGCAAGATGAAAAACTGTTTTTT.